The 22 T cell receptor beta chains presented below share a single source sample, sequenced in a study of shared clonotypes between healthy human individuals. Repertoires were generated with immunoSEQ multiplex PCR, while TCRdb's copy carries only in-frame clones and drops some. The sample has some 580,000 clones, about 96% seen once; the top ten hold 0.057%. Sequenced sample: naive CD4+ T cells sorted from blood. Indicated subset: CD45RA+ positively selected. The receptors derive from a woman aged 25 to 39 in good health.

The gene calls are TRBV2 and TRBJ1-3; possible D gene TRBD1, 5 bases. Germline V gene data show CDR1 as SNHLY and CDR2 as FYNNEI. The CDR3 has 15 amino acids. V was cut by 6 bases and J by 5 bases, with 17 bases left in between. CDR3 DNA sequence: TGTGCCAGCAGAGATCTTCTGAGGGGTCGAAACACCATATATTTT. This gives the protein CASRDLLRGRNTIYF.

CDR3 loop: CASRPSGSYEQYF. The CDR3 DNA follows: TGTGCCAGCAGACCCAGCGGGAGTTACGAGCAGTACTTC. The J gene is TRBJ2-7, the V gene TRBV6-5; the match to TRBD2 covers 8 bases. Germline CDR1 MNHEY, CDR2 SVGAGI. The CDR3 contains 13 residues. V trimming: 6 bases; J trimming: 4 bases; junction bases outside the gene matches: 5.

This sequence joins TRBV29-1 and TRBJ1-2, with D unclear. The CDR3 is 14 amino acids. CDR1 and CDR2 from the germline V gene are SQVTM and ANQGSEA. Trimming cost V 0 bases and J 4 bases, with 12 bases left between them. Here the CDR3 reads CSVEDRASRYGYTF. CDR3 nucleotide sequence: TGCAGCGTTGAAGATCGGGCCTCCCGCTATGGCTACACCTTC.

This clone appeared once. Here the CDR3 DNA reads TGTGCCAGCAGGGCTAGCGGGAGGGCCGGGGAGACCCAGTACTTC. Its translation is CASRASGRAGETQYF. This chain connects TRBV2 to TRBJ2-5, with 12 positions matching TRBD2. This CDR3 contains 15 residues. V trimming: 6 bases; J trimming: 5 bases; junction bases outside the gene matches: 7. CDR1 is SNHLY, CDR2 FYNNEI, per germline.

The rearrangement uses TRBV28 and TRBJ1-1, with D possibly TRBD1 on 5 matching bases. Trimming cost V 5 bases and J 1 base, with 11 bases left between them. Per the germline V gene, CDR1 is MDHEN and CDR2 is SYDVKM. This CDR3 has 14 residues. CDR3 DNA sequence: TGTGCCAGCAGTCTGAGACAGTCGAACACTGAAGCTTTCTTT. Protein product: CASSLRQSNTEAFF.

About this clone itself: The sample contains more than one DNA sequence encoding this CDR3. The gene calls are TRBV5-1 and TRBJ2-3; 9 bases map to TRBD1. Germline assignment: CDR1 SGHRS and CDR2 YFSETQ. The CDR3 length is 15 residues. After removal of 0 bases from V and 1 base from J, the junction contained 0 bases not matched to a gene. CDR3 region: CASSLGDRGTDTQYF. The CDR3 nucleotides are TGCGCCAGCAGCTTGGGGGACAGGGGCACAGATACGCAGTATTTT. The variable domain in full, completed from reference TRBV5-1 and TRBJ2-3, reads KAGVTQTPRYLIKTRGQQVTLSCSPISGHRSVSWYQQTPGQGLQFLFEYFSETQRNKGNFPGRFSGRQFSNSRSEMNVSTLELGDSALYLCASSLGDRGTDTQYFGPGTRLTVL.

The chain joins TRBV28 to TRBJ1-2, with 9 bases aligning to TRBD1. Trimming took 10 bases from V and 5 from J; bases not matched to a gene: 8. Germline CDR1 is MDHEN and CDR2 is SYDVKM. This CDR3 contains 13 residues. As DNA, the CDR3 is TGTGCCACCCACATAGGGACAGGGTATGGCTACACCTTC. Residues: CATHIGTGYGYTF.

The chain has TRBV5-6 and TRBJ2-1; weak D call: TRBD2 (6 bases). Trimming took off 3 bases at V and 5 bases at J, with 9 bases between the two ends. Germline V gene lookup returns CDR1 SGHDT and CDR2 YYEEEE. CDR3 length: 13 amino acids. CDR3 residues: CASSSDYHNEQFF. The CDR3 DNA reads TGTGCCAGCAGCTCGGACTACCACAATGAGCAGTTCTTC.

The chain recombines TRBV11-3 with TRBJ2-1, with 14 nucleotides matching TRBD2. V shed 1 base and J 7 bases; nucleotides not matched to a gene: 12. The CDR3 consists of 19 residues. Germline V gives CDR1 SGHNT, CDR2 YENEEA. CDR3 DNA: TGTGCCAGCAGCTTAGCCGGGACTAGCGGGAGCGGAAGCTTTAATGAGCAGTTCTTC. It yields the protein CASSLAGTSGSGSFNEQFF.

This clone was seen just once. The chain has TRBV7-9 and TRBJ1-1; D remains unclear. Trimming pared 5 bases from V and 7 bases from J, leaving 17 bases between. Germline CDR1 and CDR2: SEHNR and FQNEAQ (reference sequence). The CDR3 is 14 residues long. In DNA form, the CDR3 reads TGTGCCAGCAGCCCCAGGACCTGGGATGATGAAGCTTTCTTT. Protein sequence: CASSPRTWDDEAFF.

The chain links TRBV19 to TRBJ1-4; D gene ambiguous. The ends were cut back, 7 bases at V and 1 base at J, with 10 bases in the middle. The CDR3 covers 14 residues. Germline-derived CDR1 and CDR2 are LNHDA and SQIVND (reference sequence). The CDR3: CASTQWVTNEKLFF. DNA of the CDR3: TGTGCCAGTACCCAATGGGTAACTAATGAAAAACTGTTTTTT.

The CDR3 bases are TGTGCCAGCAGTGTCCCAGTAAACACCGGGGAGCTGTTTTTT. Translating it yields CASSVPVNTGELFF. The chain uses TRBV6-1 and TRBJ2-2; the D is unclear. CDR3 length: 14 amino acids. V was cut by 4 bases and J by 2 bases, with 8 bases left in between. Looked up from germline, CDR1 is MNHNS and CDR2 is SASEGT.

CDR3: CASSFRAGNYGYTF. The CDR3 region has the DNA TGTGCCAGCAGTTTTCGGGCCGGGAACTATGGCTACACCTTC. V gene TRBV28 combines with J gene TRBJ1-2; D not resolved. V was cut by 3 bases and J by 2 bases, with 10 bases left in between. Germline lookup yields CDR1 MDHEN and CDR2 SYDVKM. The CDR3 length is 14 residues.

This rearrangement joins TRBV28 to TRBJ1-2; D is uncertain. There are 12 residues in the CDR3. From germline, CDR1 is MDHEN and CDR2 SYDVKM. The V end lost 6 bases, the J end lost 3 bases, and 8 bases lay between the germline ends. The CDR3 reads CASRPGHYGYTF. CDR3 nucleotide sequence: TGTGCCAGCAGGCCGGGCCACTATGGCTACACCTTC.

The sample holds one count of this clone. V is TRBV5-1 and J is TRBJ2-7, with D possibly TRBD2 on 6 matching bases. Germline V gives CDR1 SGHRS, CDR2 YFSETQ. The CDR3 extends over 15 amino acids. V shed 2 bases and J shed 0 bases, with 12 bases lying between them. The DNA of the CDR3 is TGCGCCAGCAGCTTCCGGGAGCGGGTCTCCTACGAGCAGTACTTC. Translation: CASSFRERVSYEQYF. The variable domain in full, completed from reference TRBV5-1 and TRBJ2-7, reads KAGVTQTPRYLIKTRGQQVTLSCSPISGHRSVSWYQQTPGQGLQFLFEYFSETQRNKGNFPGRFSGRQFSNSRSEMNVSTLELGDSALYLCASSFRERVSYEQYFGPGTRLTVT.

The gene calls are TRBV10-2 and TRBJ1-5; TRBD1 is a possible D gene (6 bases). The germline gives CDR1 WSHSY, CDR2 SAAADI. This CDR3 has 15 amino acids. The V end lost 0 bases, the J end lost 4 bases, and 10 bases lay between the germline ends. The chain's CDR3 is CASSESSRGNQPQHF. CDR3 in DNA: TGCGCCAGCAGTGAGTCGAGCAGGGGAAATCAGCCCCAGCATTTT.

The chain recombines TRBV5-1 with TRBJ2-7; D might be TRBD1 (7 bases). V lost 4 bases, J lost 7 bases, and 24 bases lay in between. CDR1 and CDR2 (germline): SGHRS, YFSETQ. The CDR3 loop spans 16 amino acids. The CDR3 DNA is TGCGCCAGCAGCCGCCCCCGACAGGGAGGCGTAGGGGAGCAGTACTTC. Its translation: CASSRPRQGGVGEQYF.

The J gene is TRBJ2-3, the V gene TRBV27; TRBD2 agrees at 9 bases. This CDR3 has 16 amino acids. The germline V gene has CDR1 MNHEY and CDR2 SMNVEV (reference sequence). The J segment lost 1 base and the V segment lost 0 bases, leaving 2 bases of the junction unmatched. CDR3 nucleotides: TGTGCCAGCAGTTTATCGGTAGCGGGGGGCACAGATACGCAGTATTTT. It codes for CASSLSVAGGTDTQYF.

The V call is TRBV19, the J call TRBJ2-3; D not resolved. This CDR3 region has 13 residues. V was shortened by 5 bases and J by 4 bases, with 10 bases between the two germline ends. The germline V gene encodes CDR1 LNHDA and CDR2 SQIVND (reference sequence). In nucleotides, the CDR3 is TGTGCCAGTAGTCTAGGAACAGCAGATACGCAGTATTTT. This translates into CASSLGTADTQYF.

The rearrangement joins TRBV11-3 to TRBJ2-2, with D possibly being TRBD1 (6 bases). Looked up from germline, CDR1 is SGHNT and CDR2 is YENEEA. Trimming removed 1 base at V and 3 bases at J, with 9 bases between. The CDR3 spans 15 residues. The CDR3 nucleotides are TGTGCCAGCAGCTTAGTGACAGGACACACCGGGGAGCTGTTTTTT. This gives the protein CASSLVTGHTGELFF.

This clone is a singleton in its sample. CDR3 sequence: CASSLDGTSVYNEQFF. CDR3 bases: TGTGCCAGCAGCTTAGACGGGACTAGCGTCTACAATGAGCAGTTCTTC. The chain couples TRBV7-2 to TRBJ2-1; 10 positions agree with TRBD2. The CDR3 contains 16 residues. The J segment lost 3 bases and the V segment lost 1 base, leaving 3 bases of the junction unmatched. Germline V gives CDR1 SGHTA, CDR2 FQGNSA.

This chain connects TRBV2 to TRBJ1-6, with D unclear. CDR3 size: 12 residues. CDR1 SNHLY and CDR2 FYNNEI come from the germline V gene. V dropped 1 base and J dropped 7 bases, with 2 bases sitting between them. CDR3 loop: CASSEENSPLHF. The CDR3 nucleotides are TGTGCCAGCAGTGAAGAGAATTCACCCCTCCACTTT.